The clone carrying this T cell receptor beta chain was seen only a few times. What it binds is unknown. V lost 4 bases and J 4 bases, leaving 10 bases between the germline ends. Germline CDR1 reads SGHNT; CDR2 reads YENEEA. CDR3 length: 14 residues. TCRdb redid the calling of the 5' RACE reads with MiXCR, one entry per CDR3 protein. Among around 37,000 distinct CDR3 sequences, roughly 29% were seen once, and the ten largest hold roughly 3.7%. The study's findings and limits: The larger-cohort validation was restricted to a single TCR beta V-J rearrangement rather than whole repertoires.

This TCR was sampled from a female donor with breast cancer. The sample comprised memory CD4+ T cells sorted from a lymph node. Subset meaning: memory CD4+ T cells, CD4+CD45RO+CD25-. The chain couples TRBV11-3 to TRBJ2-2, with D maybe TRBD1 (6 bases). DNA of the CDR3: TGTGCCAGCAGCTCGGGACAAAGCACCGGGGAGCTGTTTTTT. It yields the protein CASSSGQSTGELFF.